This is a list of T cell receptor beta chains from one sample in a study of blood T cell repertoires in COVID-19. Only in-frame clones appear in the TCRdb table, and some are missing; sequencing was by immunoSEQ multiplex PCR. The table lists about 140,000 clones, approximately 86% of them singletons. Material: peripheral blood. These receptors were collected from a human donor in a cohort sampled during active COVID-19. Both conserved end residues are part of each CDR3. The D gene is left open where the match is weak. The listing skips clone size in some rows; elsewhere it reads once, few, many or a size class.

D: .
V: TRBV7-9
J: TRBJ2-2
size: .
CDR3: CASRGASANTGELFF
DNA: TGTGCCAGCAGGGGGGCTTCCGCGAACACCGGGGAGCTGTTTTTT

D: .
V: TRBV28
J: TRBJ1-5
size: .
CDR3: CASSPNRVGSNQPQHF
DNA: TGTGCCAGCAGCCCCAACAGGGTGGGGAGCAATCAGCCCCAGCATTTT

D: .
V: TRBV27
J: TRBJ2-5
size: .
CDR3: CASSASRRQEAQYF
DNA: TGTGCCAGCAGTGCTTCTAGGAGGCAAGAGGCCCAGTACTTC

D: TRBD2
V: TRBV5-4
J: TRBJ2-7
size: .
CDR3: CASSPSALAGGILEQYF
DNA: TGTGCCAGCAGCCCCTCAGCGCTAGCGGGAGGTATCCTCGAGCAGTACTTC

D: TRBD1
V: TRBV11-2
J: TRBJ1-1
size: .
CDR3: CASSRDSFRMNTEAFF
DNA: TGTGCCAGCAGCCGGGACAGCTTCCGAATGAACACTGAAGCTTTCTTT

D: .
V: TRBV7-2
J: TRBJ2-7
size: .
CDR3: CASSLGSGYEQYF
DNA: TGTGCCAGCAGCTTAGGTAGCGGCTACGAGCAGTACTTC

D: TRBD1
V: TRBV7-9
J: TRBJ1-3
size: few
CDR3: CASSLLGRQGSGNTIYF
DNA: TGTGCCAGCAGCTTATTGGGCAGACAGGGGTCTGGAAACACCATATATTTT

D: TRBD1
V: TRBV6-5
J: TRBJ2-5
size: .
CDR3: CASRGQGESDQYF
DNA: TGTGCCAGCAGGGGACAGGGTGAAAGCGACCAGTACTTC

D: .
V: TRBV7-9
J: TRBJ2-7
size: .
CDR3: CASSLFQGANYEQYF
DNA: TGTGCCAGCAGCTTATTCCAGGGCGCGAACTACGAGCAGTACTTC

D: TRBD2
V: TRBV10-3
J: TRBJ2-2
size: .
CDR3: CAIGGGQDTGELFF
DNA: TGTGCCATCGGCGGGGGGCAGGACACCGGGGAGCTGTTTTTT

D: .
V: TRBV6-5
J: TRBJ2-1
size: .
CDR3: CASSPGTSPYNEQFF
DNA: TGTGCCAGCAGCCCCGGGACTTCACCCTACAATGAGCAGTTCTTC

D: .
V: TRBV10-1
J: TRBJ1-2
size: .
CDR3: CASSPDSRYGYTF
DNA: TGCGCCAGCAGTCCGGACAGTCGCTATGGCTACACCTTC

D: .
V: TRBV2
J: TRBJ2-7
size: once
CDR3: CASSELGSSNYEQYF
DNA: TGTGCCAGCAGTGAACTGGGGAGCTCAAACTACGAGCAGTACTTC

D: .
V: TRBV6-5
J: TRBJ1-3
size: .
CDR3: CASSIRGHSGNTIYF
DNA: TGTGCCAGCAGTATCAGGGGTCACTCTGGAAACACCATATATTTT

D: .
V: TRBV18
J: TRBJ1-1
size: .
CDR3: CASSPWTANTEAFF
DNA: TGTGCCAGCTCACCATGGACAGCTAACACTGAAGCTTTCTTT

D: .
V: TRBV19
J: TRBJ1-2
size: .
CDR3: CASSFTGQVYGYTF
DNA: TGTGCCAGTAGCTTTACAGGGCAGGTTTATGGCTACACCTTC

D: TRBD2
V: TRBV24-1
J: TRBJ2-1
size: .
CDR3: CATSDPTSGTYNEQFF
DNA: TGTGCCACCAGTGACCCGACTAGCGGCACCTACAATGAGCAGTTCTTC